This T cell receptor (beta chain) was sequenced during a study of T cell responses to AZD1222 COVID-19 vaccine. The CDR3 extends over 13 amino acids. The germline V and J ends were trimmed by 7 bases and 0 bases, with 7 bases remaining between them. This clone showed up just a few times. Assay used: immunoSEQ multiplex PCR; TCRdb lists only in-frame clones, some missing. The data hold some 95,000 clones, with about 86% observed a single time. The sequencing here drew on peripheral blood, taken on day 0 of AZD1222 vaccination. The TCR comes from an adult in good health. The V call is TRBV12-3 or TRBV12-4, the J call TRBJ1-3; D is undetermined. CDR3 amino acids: CASTRGSGNTIYF. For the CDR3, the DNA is TGTGCCAGCACCCGGGGCTCTGGAAACACCATATATTTT.